These T cell receptor beta chains were read from a single sample in a study of blood T cell repertoires in COVID-19. Clones were read by immunoSEQ multiplex PCR, and TCRdb kept only the in-frame ones, dropping some. The sample carries 210,000 or so clones, over 75% recorded once. Input material: peripheral blood. These receptors all come from a human donor in a cohort sampled during active COVID-19. The CDR3 runs from the conserved cysteine through the conserved F or W. The D gene is left open where the match is weak. Clone size appears in some rows only: once, few, many, or a class for an expanded clone.

TRBJ1-1 | NA | TRBV5-1 | NA | CASSLQGLLLGAEAFF | TGCGCCAGCAGCTTGCAAGGCCTCCTGTTAGGAGCTGAAGCTTTCTTT
TRBJ1-4 | TRBD1 | TRBV19 | NA | CASSLDRGFEKLFF | TGTGCCAGTAGCCTCGACAGGGGGTTTGAAAAACTGTTTTTT
TRBJ2-7 | NA | TRBV28 | large | CASSLKSDSYEQYF | TGTGCCAGCAGTTTAAAGTCAGACTCCTACGAGCAGTACTTC
TRBJ2-3 | NA | TRBV28 | once | CASSFFRGSGTDTQYF | TGTGCCAGCAGTTTCTTTCGGGGGTCGGGCACAGATACGCAGTATTTT
TRBJ1-1 | NA | TRBV28 | NA | CASSPQAHTEAFF | TGTGCCAGCAGTCCACAGGCGCACACTGAAGCTTTCTTT
TRBJ2-6 | NA | TRBV7-2 | NA | CASSPTPTGSYGANVLTF | TGTGCCAGCAGCCCTACCCCTACAGGGTCTTATGGGGCCAACGTCCTGACTTTC
TRBJ1-1 | NA | TRBV19 | once | CASSMIYRVNEAFF | TGTGCCAGTAGCATGATCTACAGGGTGAATGAAGCTTTCTTT
TRBJ1-2 | TRBD1 | TRBV4-2 | once | CASSQPGQGDYGYTF | TGTGCCAGCAGCCAACCGGGACAGGGGGACTATGGCTACACCTTC
TRBJ2-1 | NA | TRBV7-3 | NA | CASSRTGNHEQFF | TGTGCCAGCAGCCGTACAGGTAACCATGAGCAGTTCTTC
TRBJ1-1 | NA | TRBV25-1 | NA | CASSEYRSGDTEAFF | TGTGCCAGCAGTGAATATAGGTCGGGGGACACTGAAGCTTTCTTT
TRBJ1-2 | TRBD1 | TRBV7-9 | NA | CASSQGQGEDGYTF | TGTGCCAGCAGCCAAGGACAGGGTGAGGATGGCTACACCTTC
TRBJ1-1 | TRBD1 | TRBV18 | NA | CASSPNQGTGRNTEAFF | TGTGCCAGCTCACCAAATCAGGGGACAGGGAGGAACACTGAAGCTTTCTTT
TRBJ2-2 | TRBD1 | TRBV7-9 | NA | CASSFPFRDRNTGELFF | TGTGCCAGCAGCTTCCCCTTCCGGGACAGGAACACCGGGGAGCTGTTTTTT
TRBJ2-3 | NA | TRBV30 | few | CAWSYRVSDTQYF | TGTGCCTGGAGTTACAGGGTGTCAGATACGCAGTATTTT
TRBJ2-7 | NA | TRBV6-5 | many | CASSYTQINSYEQYF | TGTGCCAGCAGTTACACCCAGATTAATTCCTACGAGCAGTACTTC
TRBJ2-7 | NA | TRBV5-1 | NA | CASSWAGGPPLYEQYF | TGCGCCAGCAGCTGGGCCGGGGGTCCTCCACTCTACGAGCAGTACTTC
TRBJ2-7 | NA | TRBV28 | NA | CASSLALMRYEQYF | TGTGCCAGCAGTTTGGCACTAATGAGATACGAGCAGTACTTC
TRBJ1-1 | TRBD1 | TRBV6-5 | NA | CASSYRTDRGTEAFF | TGTGCCAGCAGTTACCGGACGGACAGGGGCACTGAAGCTTTCTTT
TRBJ2-1 | TRBD2 | TRBV5-1 | NA | CASSPGLAGQNEQFF | TGCGCCAGCAGCCCCGGACTAGCGGGACAGAATGAGCAGTTCTTC
TRBJ1-4 | NA | TRBV7-9 | once | CASSLEGIGNEKLFF | TGTGCCAGCAGCTTAGAGGGGATTGGTAATGAAAAACTGTTTTTT
TRBJ1-2 | NA | TRBV18 | NA | CASSPLTGLYGYTF | TGTGCCAGCTCACCATTAACAGGGCTCTATGGCTACACCTTC
TRBJ2-7 | TRBD2 | TRBV9 | NA | CASSVGPFSGSEQYF | TGTGCCAGCAGCGTAGGCCCGTTTAGCGGGTCCGAGCAGTACTTC